A selection of T cell receptor beta chains follows, all from one sample in a study of T cell responses to AZD1222 COVID-19 vaccine. Sequenced by immunoSEQ multiplex PCR; TCRdb stores in-frame clones only, minus some. The table has 200,000 to 250,000 clones, around 94% seen once. The sequenced sample was peripheral blood, obtained 28 days after the second dose of the MenACWY control vaccine. These receptors all come from an adult who received the MenACWY meningococcal vaccine as a control. Both conserved end residues are part of each CDR3. The D gene is left open where the match is weak. The listing skips clone size in some rows; elsewhere it reads once, few, many or a size class.

>TRBV3-1/TRBV3-2|TRBJ1-5|TRBD1|.
TGTGCCAGCAGCCCCCACGGGGGACAGGGTAACCAGCCCCAGCATTTT
CASSPHGGQGNQPQHF
>TRBV7-9|TRBJ2-7|.|.
TGTGCCAGCACCCCCAGGGTTGGAGGCGCAACCTACGAGCAGTACTTC
CASTPRVGGATYEQYF
>TRBV9|TRBJ1-1|.|.
TGTGCCAGCAGCGGCTGGGAGGGGGCTTTCTTT
CASSGWEGAFF
>TRBV6-5|TRBJ1-3|.|.
TGTGCCAGCAGTTACTCGAGCCTACTGGACACCATATATTTT
CASSYSSLLDTIYF
>TRBV7-2|TRBJ1-1|.|.
TGTGCCAGCAGCTCCAGGGGTGGGTACACTGAAGCTTTCTTT
CASSSRGGYTEAFF
>TRBV7-9|TRBJ1-5|TRBD1|.
TGTGCCAGCAGCAGGGACAGGGAAGCGCCCCAGCATTTT
CASSRDREAPQHF
>TRBV6-1|TRBJ1-2|.|.
TGTGCCAGCAGTGATGGGTGGGTCTATGGCTACACCTTC
CASSDGWVYGYTF
>TRBV11-2|TRBJ1-4|.|.
TGTGCCAGCAGGCTGACGGAAACATTTAATGAAAAACTGTTTTTT
CASRLTETFNEKLFF
>TRBV27|TRBJ1-1|.|once
TGTGCCAGCAGCCGACCCCATAGTACGGGATTGAACACTGAAGCTTTCTTT
CASSRPHSTGLNTEAFF
>TRBV30|TRBJ2-7|TRBD1|.
TGTGCCTGGAGCGGACAGGGGGCCGAGCAGTACTTC
CAWSGQGAEQYF
>TRBV6-2/TRBV6-3|TRBJ1-5|.|.
TGTGCCAGCAGTTACTTCGAGGGCATCGATCAGCCCCAGCATTTT
CASSYFEGIDQPQHF
>TRBV15|TRBJ1-2|.|.
TGTGCCACCAGCAGAGACCCCCTTTCGGGCTACACCTTC
CATSRDPLSGYTF
>TRBV6-2/TRBV6-3|TRBJ1-2|.|.
TGTGCCAGCAGTCGGACTGGAAACTATGGCTACACCTTC
CASSRTGNYGYTF
>TRBV2|TRBJ1-1|.|.
TGTGCCAGCATCGAAGGTGGGGGGGGGACTGAAGCTTTCTTT
CASIEGGGGTEAFF
>TRBV4-1|TRBJ2-3|.|.
TGCGCCAGCAGCCTCCGGGCCTTACCCCAAGGTACGCAGTATTTT
CASSLRALPQGTQYF
>TRBV3-1/TRBV3-2|TRBJ1-4|TRBD1|.
TGTGCCAGCAGCCTAGGAGCCGGGACAGGGAGTGAAAAACTGTTTTTT
CASSLGAGTGSEKLFF
>TRBV28|TRBJ2-3|.|.
TGTGCCAGCGGCGGACAGCCAGCGCAGTATTTT
CASGGQPAQYF
>TRBV7-2|TRBJ1-2|TRBD1|.
TGTGCCAGCAGCCTACGGGACAGGGAGAAAGGCTACACCTTC
CASSLRDREKGYTF
>TRBV7-9|TRBJ1-6|.|.
TGTGCCAGCAGCTTAGGGAGTGGTCTTAATAATTCACCCCTCCACTTT
CASSLGSGLNNSPLHF
>TRBV5-1|TRBJ2-7|TRBD1|.
TGCGCCAGCAGCTCCGGGGACAGGGGAGGCTACGAGCAGTACTTC
CASSSGDRGGYEQYF
>TRBV19|TRBJ1-6|TRBD1|.
TGTGCCAGTAGTACCACTTCCGGGACAGGACTAAATTCACCCCTCCACTTT
CASSTTSGTGLNSPLHF
>TRBV30|TRBJ1-5|TRBD1|.
TGTGCCTGGAGTGGACAGGGACCCCAGCCCCAGCATTTT
CAWSGQGPQPQHF
>TRBV27|TRBJ1-3|TRBD1|.
TGTGCCAGCAGTGTGACAGGGGGAAGTGGAAACACCATATATTTT
CASSVTGGSGNTIYF
>TRBV4-2|TRBJ2-5|.|few
TGTGCCAGCGCCGCCTGGGGGGCAGAGACCCAGTACTTC
CASAAWGAETQYF
>TRBV29-1|TRBJ1-1|TRBD1|.
TGCAGCGTGTACGAGACAGGGTGGAGCACTGAAGCTTTCTTT
CSVYETGWSTEAFF
>TRBV5-4|TRBJ2-1|TRBD2|.
TGTGCCAGCAGCCCAGGCTACATCAGACTAGCGGGAACCAATGAGCAGTTCTTC
CASSPGYIRLAGTNEQFF
>TRBV9|TRBJ1-4|TRBD1|once
TGTGCCAGCAGCGTCGGGACAGGGAATGAAAAACTGTTTTTT
CASSVGTGNEKLFF
>TRBV7-9|TRBJ2-7|.|.
TGTGCCAGCAGCTTAGGGCGGGGCCCGTTAGAGCAGTACTTC
CASSLGRGPLEQYF
>TRBV7-8|TRBJ2-7|TRBD1|once
TGTGCCAGCAGCACCCGGGACAGTTACGAGCAGTACTTC
CASSTRDSYEQYF
>TRBV5-1|TRBJ1-4|.|.
TGCGCCAGCAGCTTTAATACAGGAACTAATGAAAAACTGTTTTTT
CASSFNTGTNEKLFF
>TRBV28|TRBJ1-6|.|once
TGTGCCAGCAGCCCATTCCCTAGGGATTCACCCCTCCACTTT
CASSPFPRDSPLHF
>TRBV6-5|TRBJ2-7|TRBD1|.
TGTGCCAGCAGGGTCCTTTACAGGGGACCCTACGAGCAGTACTTC
CASRVLYRGPYEQYF
>TRBV11-2|TRBJ2-2|.|.
TGTGCCAGCAGCTTAGCGGGGGGCGCGAACACCGGGGAGCTGTTTTTT
CASSLAGGANTGELFF
>TRBV3-1/TRBV3-2|TRBJ1-6|.|.
TGTGCCAGCAGCCTCAAGCTGGGAGGAAATTCACCCCTCCACTTT
CASSLKLGGNSPLHF
>TRBV21-1|TRBJ1-5|.|.
TGTGCCAGCAGTTTTTCGGGGTATAGTGGCCCCCAGCATTTT
CASSFSGYSGPQHF
>TRBV7-3|TRBJ2-3|TRBD1|.
TGTGCCAGCAGCGAGGACAGGGGGGAAACAGATACGCAGTATTTT
CASSEDRGETDTQYF
>TRBV2|TRBJ1-3|.|.
TGTGCCAGCAGTGCTCAGAACTCTGGAAACACCATATATTTT
CASSAQNSGNTIYF
>TRBV6-2/TRBV6-3|TRBJ2-7|.|few
TGTGCCAGCAGTTACCGGGTCGAACCCGGCGAGCAGTACTTC
CASSYRVEPGEQYF
>TRBV2|TRBJ1-2|.|.
TGTGCCAGCAGTGCAAAGGGGAGGCCATCCTTC
CASSAKGRPSF
>TRBV10-2|TRBJ2-5|TRBD1|.
TGCGCCAGCAGGACAGGGTATTCGGAGACCCAGTACTTC
CASRTGYSETQYF
>TRBV30|TRBJ1-2|.|.
TGTGCCTGGAGAGGCTTGCAGGGACTCTACACCTTC
CAWRGLQGLYTF
>TRBV11-2|TRBJ1-2|.|.
TGTGCCAGCAGCTTAACACAGGGTATCGGTGGCTACACCTTC
CASSLTQGIGGYTF
>TRBV19|TRBJ1-5|.|.
TGTGCCAGTACGGTGGGGGGCGCGGTCAATCAGCCCCAGCATTTT
CASTVGGAVNQPQHF
>TRBV6-5|TRBJ2-7|TRBD1|.
TGTGCCAGCAGAAGGGACAGCTACGAGCAGTACTTC
CASRRDSYEQYF
>TRBV5-1|TRBJ2-3|.|.
TGCGCCAGCGGAGCTTCGGGGGCGAGCACAGATACGCAGTATTTT
CASGASGASTDTQYF
>TRBV7-3|TRBJ2-1|.|.
TGTGCCAGCAGCCACGAGGACAATGAGCAGTTCTTC
CASSHEDNEQFF
>TRBV5-4|TRBJ2-5|TRBD2|.
TGTGCCAGCAGCGTGAGCGGGGGGCCGCTAGAGACCCAGTACTTC
CASSVSGGPLETQYF
>TRBV9|TRBJ1-4|.|.
TGTGCCAGCAGCGTAGGAATTAGCTCTAATGAAAAACTGTTTTTT
CASSVGISSNEKLFF